This paragraph covers one T cell receptor (beta chain) sequence. Its specificity is unknown. TCR beta libraries were built from RNA through three nested multiplex PCR rounds using modified ARM-PCR. A C-beta primer primed TCRB cDNA from about 0.49 ug RNA. TCRdb reprocessed the multiplex PCR reads with MiXCR, giving one entry per CDR3 protein. The sample lists 8,000 to 10,000 distinct CDR3 sequences; about 72% were seen once. This record belongs to a study of tumor-infiltrating lymphocytes in glioblastoma multiforme. Study results and caveats: The T cells in this sample were not sorted into functional subsets.

The sequence derives from a male donor with glioblastoma. The sequencing input was brain tumor tissue.

CDR3: CSAGTGPEAFF. In DNA, the CDR3 is TGCAGTGCAGGAACAGGTCCCGAAGCTTTCTTT. The genes are TRBV20-1 and TRBJ1-1, with a tentative D call TRBD1 (5 bases). CDR1 is DFQATT and CDR2 is SNEGSKA in the germline V gene (reference sequence). V lost 6 bases and J lost 8, with 13 bases in between. The CDR3 runs 11 residues.